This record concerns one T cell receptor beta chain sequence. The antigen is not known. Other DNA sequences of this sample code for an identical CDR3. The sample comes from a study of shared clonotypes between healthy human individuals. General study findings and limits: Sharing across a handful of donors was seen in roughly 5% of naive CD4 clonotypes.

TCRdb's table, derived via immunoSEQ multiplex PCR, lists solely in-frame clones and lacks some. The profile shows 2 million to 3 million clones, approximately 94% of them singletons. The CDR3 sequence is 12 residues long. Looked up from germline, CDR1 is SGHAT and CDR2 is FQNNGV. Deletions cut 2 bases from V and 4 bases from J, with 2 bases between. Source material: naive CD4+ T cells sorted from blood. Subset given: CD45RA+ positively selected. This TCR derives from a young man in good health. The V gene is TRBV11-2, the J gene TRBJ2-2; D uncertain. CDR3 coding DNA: TGTGCCAGCAGCTTATCCACCGGGGAGCTGTTTTTT. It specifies CASSLSTGELFF.